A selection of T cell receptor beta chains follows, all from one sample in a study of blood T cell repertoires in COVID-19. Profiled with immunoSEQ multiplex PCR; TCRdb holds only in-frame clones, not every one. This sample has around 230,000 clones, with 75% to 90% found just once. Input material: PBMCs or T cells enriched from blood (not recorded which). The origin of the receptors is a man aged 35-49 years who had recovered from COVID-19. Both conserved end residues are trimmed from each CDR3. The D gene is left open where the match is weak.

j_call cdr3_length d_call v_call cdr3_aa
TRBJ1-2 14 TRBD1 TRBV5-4 ASSHIDRVPTYGYT
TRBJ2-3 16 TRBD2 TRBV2 ASRKGALAGGPTDTQY
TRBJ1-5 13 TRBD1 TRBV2 ASSGGTGGNQPQH
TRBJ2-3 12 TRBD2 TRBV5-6 ASSSGLAADTQY
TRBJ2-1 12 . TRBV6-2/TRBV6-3 ASSYLREYNEQF
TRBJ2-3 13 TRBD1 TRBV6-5 ASKTGGLGTDTQY
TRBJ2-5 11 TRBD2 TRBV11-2 ASSLGGGETQY
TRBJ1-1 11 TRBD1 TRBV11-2 ASSLDPDRAAF
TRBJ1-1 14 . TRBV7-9 ASSAGLSGGDTEAF
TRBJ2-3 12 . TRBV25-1 ASSDDGRGRGQY
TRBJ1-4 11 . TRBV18 ASHRTGTEKLF
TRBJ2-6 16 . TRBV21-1 ASSNKHRDSSGANVLT
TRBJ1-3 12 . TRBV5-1 ASSEGRPGNTIY
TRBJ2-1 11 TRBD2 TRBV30 ASAFFSSGEQF
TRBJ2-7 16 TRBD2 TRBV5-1 ASSRGLAGGELSYEQY
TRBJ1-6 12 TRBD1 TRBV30 AWSGAGGNSPLH
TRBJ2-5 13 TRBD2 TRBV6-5 ASARLAGGQETQY
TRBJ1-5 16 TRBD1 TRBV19 ASIRSGHGTGVSQPQH
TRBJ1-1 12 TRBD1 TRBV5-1 ASSWVSGGTEAF
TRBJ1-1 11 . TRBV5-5 ASSLQDSPEAF
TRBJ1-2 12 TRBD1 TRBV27 ASSPNRGLSGYT
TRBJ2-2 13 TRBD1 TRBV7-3 ASSLQGQGVGELF
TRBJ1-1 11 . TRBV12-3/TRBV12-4 ASSKGGYTEAF
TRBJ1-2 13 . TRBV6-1 ASSDVGLRKYGYT
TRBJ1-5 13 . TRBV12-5 ASGSGGSSNQPQH
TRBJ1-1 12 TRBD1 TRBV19 ATGGRGPNTEAF
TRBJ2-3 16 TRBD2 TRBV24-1 ATSDSGTSLVSTDTQY